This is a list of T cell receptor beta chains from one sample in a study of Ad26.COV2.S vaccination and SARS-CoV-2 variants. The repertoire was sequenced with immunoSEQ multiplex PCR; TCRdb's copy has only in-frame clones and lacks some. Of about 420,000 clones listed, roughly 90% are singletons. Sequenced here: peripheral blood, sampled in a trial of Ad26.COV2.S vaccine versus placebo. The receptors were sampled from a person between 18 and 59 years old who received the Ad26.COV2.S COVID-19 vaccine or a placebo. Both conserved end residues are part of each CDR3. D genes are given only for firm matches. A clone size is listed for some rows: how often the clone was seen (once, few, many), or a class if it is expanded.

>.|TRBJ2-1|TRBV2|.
CASSDPQVIDNEQFF
TGTGCCAGCAGTGATCCTCAGGTAATAGACAATGAGCAGTTCTTC
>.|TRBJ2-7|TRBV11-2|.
CASRLGGGYEQYF
TGTGCCAGCAGATTAGGGGGGGGCTACGAGCAGTACTTC
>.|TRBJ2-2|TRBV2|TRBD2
CASSREGRNTGELFF
TGTGCCAGCAGTAGGGAGGGGCGGAACACCGGGGAGCTGTTTTTT
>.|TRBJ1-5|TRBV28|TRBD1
CASRSPGQPQPQHF
TGTGCCAGCAGATCTCCGGGACAGCCTCAGCCCCAGCATTTT
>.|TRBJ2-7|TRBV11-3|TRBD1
CASSPHPDRAYEQYF
TGTGCCAGCAGCCCTCACCCTGACAGGGCCTACGAGCAGTACTTC
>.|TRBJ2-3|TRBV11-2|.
CASSLALDPTF
TGTGCCAGCAGCTTAGCATTGGACCCGACCTTT
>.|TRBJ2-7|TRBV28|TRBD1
CASSPGTGVTDEQYF
TGTGCCAGCAGTCCCGGGACAGGGGTTACTGACGAGCAGTACTTC
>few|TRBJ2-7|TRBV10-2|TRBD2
CASSLAGGRYEQYF
TGCGCCAGCAGCCTAGCGGGGGGGCGGTACGAGCAGTACTTC
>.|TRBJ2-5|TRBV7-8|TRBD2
CASSPRTSGGLQETQYF
TGTGCCAGCAGTCCAAGGACTAGCGGGGGATTGCAAGAGACCCAGTACTTC
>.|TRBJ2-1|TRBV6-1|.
CASSVGPVGSSYNEQFF
TGTGCCAGCAGTGTGGGACCGGTGGGGAGCTCCTACAATGAGCAGTTCTTC
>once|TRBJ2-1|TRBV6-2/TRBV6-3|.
CASSRGKTVYEQFF
TGTGCCAGCAGCCGCGGGAAGACAGTCTATGAGCAGTTCTTC
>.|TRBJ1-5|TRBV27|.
CASSSDINQPQHF
TGTGCCAGCAGTTCCGACATCAATCAGCCCCAGCATTTT
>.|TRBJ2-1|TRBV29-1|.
CSVEIYGTYNEQFF
TGCAGCGTCGAGATCTACGGAACCTACAATGAGCAGTTCTTC
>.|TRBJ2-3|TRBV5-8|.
CASSREGAPDTQYF
TGTGCCAGCAGCAGGGAGGGGGCCCCAGATACGCAGTATTTT
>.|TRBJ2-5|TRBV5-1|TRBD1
CASSRQGRQETQYF
TGCGCCAGCAGCCGACAGGGGAGGCAAGAGACCCAGTACTTC
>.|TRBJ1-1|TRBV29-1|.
CSVDAGTNTEAFF
TGCAGCGTTGACGCGGGCACGAACACTGAAGCTTTCTTT
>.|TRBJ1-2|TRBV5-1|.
CASSLAGGTNYGYTF
TGCGCCAGCAGCCTTGCGGGGGGGACTAACTATGGCTACACCTTC
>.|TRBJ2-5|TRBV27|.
CASSSSTPPETQYF
TGTGCCAGCAGTTCGTCGACACCGCCAGAGACCCAGTACTTC
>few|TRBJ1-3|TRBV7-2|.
CASSIDRSGTIYF
TGTGCCAGCAGTATCGACCGGAGCGGCACCATATATTTT
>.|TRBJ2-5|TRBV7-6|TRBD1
CASSSWDRNEETQYF
TGTGCCAGCAGCTCCTGGGACAGGAACGAAGAGACCCAGTACTTC
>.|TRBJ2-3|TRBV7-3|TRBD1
CASSSQPGQESQYF
TGTGCCAGCAGCTCCCAGCCGGGACAGGAGTCTCAGTATTTT
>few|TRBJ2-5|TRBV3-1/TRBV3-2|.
CASSQGAEETQYF
TGTGCCAGCAGCCAGGGCGCAGAAGAGACCCAGTACTTC
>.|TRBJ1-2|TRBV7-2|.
CASSLAGGARGYTF
TGTGCCAGCAGCTTAGCTGGGGGTGCGCGCGGCTACACCTTC
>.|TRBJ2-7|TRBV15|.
CATSRDPRQSQYF
TGTGCCACCAGCAGAGATCCTAGGCAGTCACAGTACTTC
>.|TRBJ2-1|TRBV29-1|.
CSVDYFDNEQFF
TGCAGCGTTGACTATTTTGACAATGAGCAGTTCTTC
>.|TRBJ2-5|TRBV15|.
CATSLGEGDQETQYF
TGTGCCACCAGCCTAGGGGAGGGGGACCAAGAGACCCAGTACTTC
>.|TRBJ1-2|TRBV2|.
CASTPRQVYGYTF
TGTGCCAGCACCCCCCGGCAGGTCTATGGCTACACCTTC
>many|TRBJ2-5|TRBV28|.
CASTPMETQYF
TGTGCCAGCACCCCGATGGAGACCCAGTACTTC
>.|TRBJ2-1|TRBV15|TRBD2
CATSRGRGAGGPSEQFF
TGTGCCACCAGCAGGGGGAGGGGAGCGGGGGGGCCCTCGGAGCAGTTCTTC
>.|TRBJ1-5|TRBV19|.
CASSGGLGQPQHF
TGTGCCAGTAGTGGGGGGCTGGGTCAGCCCCAGCATTTT
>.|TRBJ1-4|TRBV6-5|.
CASSYSWGADEKLFF
TGTGCCAGCAGTTACTCCTGGGGGGCTGATGAAAAACTGTTTTTT
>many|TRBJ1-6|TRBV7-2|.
CASSLGYADSSSYNSPLHF
TGTGCCAGCAGCTTAGGGTACGCGGACTCCAGCTCCTATAATTCACCCCTCCACTTT
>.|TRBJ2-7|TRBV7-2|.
CASSVSPYETGTEPYEQYF
TGTGCCAGCAGTGTCAGTCCTTACGAAACCGGGACTGAACCCTACGAGCAGTACTTC
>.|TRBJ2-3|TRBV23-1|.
CASSQSLPRPWGTDTQYF
TGCGCCAGCAGTCAATCGCTTCCTCGGCCTTGGGGGACAGATACGCAGTATTTT
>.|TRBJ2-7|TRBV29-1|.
CSVEGESSYEQYF
TGCAGCGTTGAGGGAGAAAGCTCCTACGAGCAGTACTTC
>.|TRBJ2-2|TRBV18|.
CASSQLQGNTGELFF
TGTGCCAGCTCGCAACTACAGGGAAACACCGGGGAGCTGTTTTTT
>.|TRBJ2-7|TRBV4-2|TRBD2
CASSQDLSGGAYEQYF
TGTGCCAGCAGCCAAGATCTTAGCGGGGGGGCTTACGAGCAGTACTTC
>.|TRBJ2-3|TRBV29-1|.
CSVEAARPAGPTSSTDTQYF
TGCAGCGTTGAAGCCGCCCGACCCGCGGGGCCTACTTCTAGCACAGATACGCAGTATTTT
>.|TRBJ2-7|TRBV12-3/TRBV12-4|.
CASGRALLYEQYF
TGTGCCAGCGGGCGGGCACTACTCTACGAGCAGTACTTC
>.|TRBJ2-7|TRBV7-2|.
CATSLDYEQYF
TGTGCCACCTCCTTGGACTACGAGCAGTACTTC
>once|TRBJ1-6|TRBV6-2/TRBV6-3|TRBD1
CASSASRGQNSPLHF
TGTGCCAGCAGTGCGTCCAGGGGACAGAATTCACCCCTCCACTTT
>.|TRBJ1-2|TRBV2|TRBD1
CASTLRTGDTYGYTF
TGTGCCAGCACTCTTAGGACAGGAGACACTTATGGCTACACCTTC
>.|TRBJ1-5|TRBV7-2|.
CASSLTTNQPQHF
TGTGCCAGCAGCCTTACCACGAATCAGCCCCAGCATTTT
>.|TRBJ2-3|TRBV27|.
CASSLLSTDTQYF
TGTGCCAGCAGTTTACTGTCCACGGATACGCAGTATTTT
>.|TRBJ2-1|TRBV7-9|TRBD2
CASSLNFERGSYNEQFF
TGTGCCAGCAGCTTAAACTTCGAGCGGGGCTCCTACAATGAGCAGTTCTTC
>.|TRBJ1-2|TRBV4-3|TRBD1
CASSQEEGTDYGYTF
TGCGCCAGCAGCCAAGAAGAAGGGACAGACTATGGCTACACCTTC
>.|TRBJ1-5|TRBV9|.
CASSPGGGNQPQHF
TGTGCCAGCAGCCCCGGGGGGGGTAATCAGCCCCAGCATTTT
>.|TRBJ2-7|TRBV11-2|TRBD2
CASSLDQAGGYSYEQYF
TGTGCCAGCAGCTTAGATCAAGCGGGGGGTTATTCCTACGAGCAGTACTTC